Detailed here is one T cell receptor (beta chain). No cognate antigen has been identified for it. Per-base quality was not reported, and no clone a single base away is much larger than it. These data are taken from a study of beta chain features in type 1 diabetes (dated by TCRdb to about 2018). Context from the whole study: Mean age, gender distribution, total cell number and subset yield did not differ between patients and healthy donors. A total of roughly 100 million sorted cells were examined across all samples, and a strong correlation was observed between cell number per subset and RNA yield. In the study, TCRB repertoires of sorted circulating CD4+ T cell subsets from recently diagnosed type 1 diabetes patients were compared with those of matched healthy donors. Naive and central memory subsets were obtained from all 30 or so donors, but regulatory and stem cell-like memory subsets were isolated from only 8 patients and roughly eight healthy donors. Study-wide conclusions, independent of this receptor: A moderate but significant shortening of TCRB CDR3 length was observed in type 1 diabetes patients in all four CD4+ subsets. Naive, central memory and regulatory TCRB repertoires appeared to be more similar among patients than among healthy donors. HLA sub-analyses involved small numbers of individuals, so any influence of HLA type on TCRB rearrangement remained unresolved. PCR may preferentially amplify shorter templates, but because patient and control samples were amplified and corrected together, any resulting skew would affect both groups equally. Because cDNA was sequenced instead of genomic DNA, highly expressing activated cells could be over-represented, though the groups showed no difference in activation or CD3 levels. At VDJ recombination sites, type 1 diabetes patients had fewer insertions and more deleted nucleotides, which implies abnormalities in thymic rearrangement.

Each donor gave one peripheral blood draw, approximately 110 mL on average, collected into heparinised tubes. Using a panel that included CD45RO, CCR7, CD25, CD127, CD95 and CD27, naive, central memory, regulatory and stem cell-like memory CD4+ T cells were sorted on a BD FACSAria II. All sorted populations exceeded 95% purity. PBMCs were separated immediately by Lymphoprep density gradient centrifugation and were stained directly, without being cultured. So that batch effects would be minimized, each experiment stained and sorted samples in pairs, pairing one healthy donor with one patient. V lost 5 bases and J lost 2 bases, and the count of bases not matched to a germline gene is 8. The germline V gene provides CDR1 SGHDN and CDR2 FVKESK. Including cysteine and phenylalanine, the CDR3 has 16 amino acids. Only the CDR3 DNA stays, 48 bases, in frame from base 1. The High Capacity cDNA Reverse Transcription Kit was used to reverse transcribe all of the isolated RNA, meaning that expressed TCRB transcripts were what got sequenced. Deep immunoSEQ sequencing was performed on naive, central memory and regulatory T cell samples, with an average of approximately 3.9 million total reads per sample. After sorted cells were lysed in RLT buffer, RNA was extracted with DNase-treated RNeasy Micro or Mini kits, with the choice depending on cell number. Each cell subset was processed separately to prevent cross-contamination, with patient and healthy donor samples processed together. TCRB sequences were amplified from cDNA with the immunoSEQ multiplex PCR, producing 87-bp fragments spanning the CDR3 region. Sequencing of the amplicons was done on the Illumina HiSeq platform. In the paper's pipeline: Synthetic template baselines were used to correct PCR bias computationally, reads within Hamming distance 2 were collapsed together, and singletons that could not be merged were discarded. Reads were aligned against IMGT so that V, D and J genes, CDR3 length and insertions or deletions at six rearrangement sites could be assigned. Within each subset, clonotype counts were normalized to sorted cell number, after which true diversity and Gini coefficients were computed with the tcR R package. The overlap coefficient, calculated on TCRB nucleotide sequences, was used to measure repertoire sharing. Out-of-frame TCRB sequences from naive cells were analyzed as a proxy for the pre-selection repertoire. Not all clones reach the TCRdb copy of this immuneACCESS table, which keeps in-frame sequences only. Checked studies attribute under half of the gap to unresolved V genes and leave the rest unexplained. V, J and clone size reflect that table, while D and trimming were determined from the DNA. The sample profile shows 600,000 or so clones; roughly an eighth of them were found once. Roughly 0.04% of the sample belongs to the ten largest clones.

This receptor chain uses TRBV14 and TRBJ2-3; 9 junctional bases match TRBD2. Sequencing was performed on naive CD4+ T cells from blood. Interpreted using the paper, the cell subset or site label stands for: true naive CD4+ T cells. The sequence came from a man aged 18 to 35 with type 1 diabetes. The sequenced DNA: TGTGCCAGCAGCTCCCGAGCGGGAGGTGACACAGATACGCAGTATTTT. This codes for CASSSRAGGDTDTQYF. The CDR3, completed at both ends by the reference TRBV14 and TRBJ2-3 genes, gives the full variable domain EAGVTQFPSHSVIEKGQTVTLRCDPISGHDNLYWYRRVMGKEIKFLLHFVKESKQDESGMPNNRFLAERTGGTYSTLKVQPAELEDSGVYFCASSSRAGGDTDTQYFGPGTRLTVL.